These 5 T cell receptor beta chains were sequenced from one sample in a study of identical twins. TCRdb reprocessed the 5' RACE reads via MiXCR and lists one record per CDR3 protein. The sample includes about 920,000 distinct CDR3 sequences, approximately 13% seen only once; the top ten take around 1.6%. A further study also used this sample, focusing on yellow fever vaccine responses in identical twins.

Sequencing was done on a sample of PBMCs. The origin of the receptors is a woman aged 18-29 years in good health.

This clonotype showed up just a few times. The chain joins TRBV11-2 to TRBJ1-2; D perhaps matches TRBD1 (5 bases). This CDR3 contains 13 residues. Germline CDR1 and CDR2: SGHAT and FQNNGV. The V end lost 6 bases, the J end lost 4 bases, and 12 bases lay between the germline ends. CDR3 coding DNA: TGTGCCAGCAGGAAGTCAGGGCTCTATGGCTACACCTTC. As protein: CASRKSGLYGYTF.

This chain's CDR3 is CASSQGTGGFLYNEQFF. The CDR3 DNA is TGTGCCAGCAGCCAAGGGACAGGGGGCTTTCTGTACAATGAGCAGTTCTTC. This chain uses TRBV3-1 with TRBJ2-1, with 11 nucleotides matching TRBD1. The CDR3 runs 17 residues. The V gene's germline CDR1 is LGHDT and CDR2 YNNKEL (reference sequence). V trimming: 1 base; J trimming: 4 bases; junction bases outside the gene matches: 6.

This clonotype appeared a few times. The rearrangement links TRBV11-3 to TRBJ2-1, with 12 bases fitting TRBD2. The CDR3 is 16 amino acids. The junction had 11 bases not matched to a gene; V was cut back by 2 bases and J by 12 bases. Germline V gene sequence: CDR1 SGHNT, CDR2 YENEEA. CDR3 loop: CASSLTTTSGSYPQFF. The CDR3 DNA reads TGTGCCAGCAGCTTAACAACGACTAGCGGGAGTTATCCGCAGTTCTTC.

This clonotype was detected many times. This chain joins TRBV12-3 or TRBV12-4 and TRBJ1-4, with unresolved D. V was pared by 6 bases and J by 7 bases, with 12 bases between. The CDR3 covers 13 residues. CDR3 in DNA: TGTGCCAGCAGGCCGGTTGTTCCTGAAAAACTGTTTTTT. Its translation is CASRPVVPEKLFF.

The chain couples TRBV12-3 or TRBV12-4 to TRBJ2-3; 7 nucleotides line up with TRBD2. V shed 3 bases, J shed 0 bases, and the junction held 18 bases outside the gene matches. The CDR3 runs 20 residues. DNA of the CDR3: TGTGCCAGCAGTTTTCACCCCGGGGCGGGAGTGTTCTTCAGCACAGATACGCAGTATTTT. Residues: CASSFHPGAGVFFSTDTQYF.